A single sample is the source of the 30 T cell receptor beta chains below, sequenced in a study of sequential checkpoint blockade in melanoma. Here immunoSEQ multiplex PCR was the method, and the copy in TCRdb shows in-frame clones only, minus some. The table includes about 11,000 clones, roughly four fifths detected once. Treatment reported: randomized to nivolumab then ipilimumab (arm A) or the reverse (arm B). The specimen was CD8+ T cells sorted from blood (inferred from file names), collected from a patient given nivolumab and ipilimumab in sequence. The receptors were sampled from a human donor with melanoma.

V usage is TRBV29-1 and J usage is TRBJ2-7; D possibly corresponds to TRBD1 (5 bases). Trimming took 3 bases from V and 3 from J, leaving 9 bases between them. The CDR3 length is 12 residues. Per the germline V gene, CDR1 is SQVTM and CDR2 is ANQGSEA. Here the CDR3 DNA reads TGCAGCGTTGAGGTGCAGGGCTACGAGCAGTACTTC. Residues: CSVEVQGYEQYF.

This clone came up a few times. The chain is built from TRBV19 and TRBJ2-1; tentatively, D is TRBD2 (5 bases). CDR1 and CDR2 from the germline V gene are LNHDA and SQIVND (reference sequence). V lost 1 base and J lost 7, with 14 bases in between. The CDR3 length is 15 residues. CDR3 sequence reads: CASSIGVGGLNEQFF. As DNA, the CDR3 is TGTGCCAGTAGTATAGGGGTGGGCGGGTTGAATGAGCAGTTCTTC.

The chain couples TRBV6-5 to TRBJ2-7; 9 nucleotides agree with TRBD1. The CDR3 totals 16 residues. With 2 bases clipped from V and 3 bases from J, the junction kept 8 bases outside the gene matches. Germline assignment: CDR1 MNHEY and CDR2 SVGAGI. This CDR3 is CASSYPLETGGYEQYF. DNA of the CDR3: TGTGCCAGCAGTTACCCCCTAGAGACAGGGGGCTACGAGCAGTACTTC.

The rearrangement uses TRBV30 and TRBJ2-2, with 8 bases aligning to TRBD1. The CDR3 is 15 amino acids. After removal of 0 bases from V and 5 bases from J, the junction contained 5 bases not matched to a gene. Per the germline V gene, CDR1 is GTSNPN and CDR2 is SVGIG (reference sequence). CDR3 in DNA: TGTGCCTGGAGTGTGGGGACAGGAGGAACCGGGGAGCTGTTTTTT. It codes for CAWSVGTGGTGELFF.

V and J are TRBV11-2 and TRBJ2-7; 8 bases are a match to TRBD2. Trimming took 7 bases from V and 4 from J; bases not matched to a gene: 6. Germline CDR1 reads SGHAT; CDR2 reads FQNNGV. CDR3 length: 13 amino acids. In DNA, the CDR3 is TGTGCCAGCACAGGAGCGGGAGCATACGAGCAGTACTTC. Translation gives CASTGAGAYEQYF.

The CDR3: CASSPLGGTEAFF. DNA for the CDR3: TGTGCCAGCAGCCCCCTGGGGGGGACTGAAGCTTTCTTT. The chain joins TRBV7-6 to TRBJ1-1; perhaps TRBD1 as D (5 bases). CDR1 and CDR2 from the germline V gene are SGHVS and FNYEAQ. The CDR3 consists of 13 residues. Trimming took off 5 bases at V and 5 bases at J, with 12 bases between the two ends.

The chain is built from TRBV7-9 and TRBJ2-7; 7 bases align to TRBD1. V gave up 5 bases and J gave up 6 bases; unmatched junction bases: 16. Germline V lookup: CDR1 SEHNR, CDR2 FQNEAQ (reference sequence). This CDR3 region has 16 residues. CDR3 sequence reads: CASSLDRAHYVPEQYF. The CDR3 DNA reads TGTGCCAGCAGCCTAGACAGGGCTCACTACGTCCCCGAGCAGTACTTC.

The chain is built from TRBV7-9 and TRBJ2-3, with 10 bases that match TRBD2. With 4 bases clipped from V and 1 base from J, the junction kept 2 bases outside the gene matches. Germline values: CDR1 SEHNR, CDR2 FQNEAQ (reference sequence). There are 15 residues in the CDR3. CDR3 protein: CASSSGTSGTDTQYF. The CDR3 DNA follows: TGTGCCAGCAGCTCCGGGACTAGCGGCACAGATACGCAGTATTTT.

This chain links TRBV6-1 with TRBJ2-7, with 13 bases fitting TRBD2. The CDR3 runs to 15 residues. Germline V gene sequence: CDR1 MNHNS, CDR2 SASEGT. V trimming: 4 bases; J trimming: 7 bases; junction bases outside the gene matches: 7. CDR3 bases: TGTGCCAGCAGTGCCGGACTAGCGGGAGTGGGAGAGCAGTACTTC. The encoded protein is CASSAGLAGVGEQYF.

This clone was observed a handful of times. This rearrangement joins TRBV4-3 to TRBJ2-5; D ambiguous. TRBJ2-7 matches the DNA end more closely, so the J call is doubtful. The CDR3 length is 14 residues. The germline gives CDR1 LGHNA, CDR2 YSLEER. The CDR3 spells CASSQGQLGYEQYF. Written as DNA, the CDR3 is TGCGCCAGCAGCCAAGGTCAGTTGGGCTACGAGCAGTACTTC.

The chain is built from TRBV9 and TRBJ1-5; TRBD1 aligns across 10 bases. Germline CDR1 is SGDLS and CDR2 is YYNGEE. CDR3 length: 14 amino acids. The ends lost 4 bases at V and 5 bases at J; junction bases unmatched: 3. The CDR3, as DNA: TGTGCCAGCAGCCCGGGGACAGGGGATCAGCCCCAGCATTTT. It is translated as CASSPGTGDQPQHF.

This clone is a singleton in its sample. This chain uses TRBV27 with TRBJ2-3; D gene uncertain. V was pared by 2 bases and J by 6 bases, with 12 bases between. Per the germline V gene, CDR1 is MNHEY and CDR2 is SMNVEV (reference sequence). The CDR3 is 14 residues long. CDR3 bases: TGTGCCAGCAGTTTACTCGCTTGGGCGGATACGCAGTATTTT. Translated, it gives CASSLLAWADTQYF.

The V gene is TRBV28, the J gene TRBJ1-1, with 8 positions matching TRBD1. The germline gives CDR1 MDHEN, CDR2 SYDVKM. V was pared by 7 bases and J by 5 bases, with 9 bases of the junction left unmatched. The CDR3 consists of 14 residues. CDR3 nucleotides: TGTGCCAGCATCCTTGACAGGGGCCGAACTGAAGCTTTCTTT. Its protein product is CASILDRGRTEAFF.

This clone was observed once. The V gene is TRBV5-6, the J gene TRBJ2-7; 8 nucleotides match TRBD1. The germline CDR1 and CDR2 sequences are SGHDT and YYEEEE. Trimming at V came to 0 bases and at J to 4 bases, leaving 15 bases not matched to a gene. The CDR3 is made up of 18 amino acids. The CDR3, as DNA: TGTGCCAGCAGCTTGGCCGAACAGGGGGTCCCCACTCCGTACGAGCAGTACTTC. Amino acid sequence: CASSLAEQGVPTPYEQYF.

The V gene is TRBV7-9, the J gene TRBJ1-6; D possibly corresponds to TRBD1 (6 bases). CDR1 is SEHNR and CDR2 is FQNEAQ in the germline V gene (reference sequence). Trimming stripped 6 bases from V and 0 bases from J, with 12 bases between. This CDR3 spans 16 amino acids. CDR3 coding DNA: TGTGCCAGCAGACACGGACAGAGCTCCTATAATTCACCCCTCCACTTT. Translating gives CASRHGQSSYNSPLHF.

This rearrangement joins TRBV9 to TRBJ1-5, with unresolved D. This CDR3 is built from 12 residues. Trimming stripped 7 bases from V and 5 bases from J, with 10 bases between. Germline-derived CDR1 and CDR2 are SGDLS and YYNGEE. In nucleotides, the CDR3 is TGTGCCAGCGGTACAGCCGATCAGCCCCAGCATTTT. Protein sequence: CASGTADQPQHF.

The chain employs TRBV27 and TRBJ1-1, with D perhaps TRBD1 (5 bases). The ends were cut back, 0 bases at V and 1 base at J, with 15 bases in the middle. This CDR3 has 17 residues. Germline V gene sequence: CDR1 MNHEY, CDR2 SMNVEV (reference sequence). The CDR3, as DNA: TGTGCCAGCAGTTTATCGGGGGGAGGGTTGGGGAACACTGAAGCTTTCTTT. Encoded protein: CASSLSGGGLGNTEAFF.

The chain couples TRBV19 to TRBJ2-1; TRBD2 might be the D (6 bases). CDR1 and CDR2 from the germline V gene are LNHDA and SQIVND (reference sequence). Trimming pared 1 base from V and 7 bases from J, leaving 14 bases between. This CDR3 contains 15 residues. The DNA for the CDR3 is TGTGCCAGTAGTATAGGCGGGACCTTTGGGAATGAGCAGTTCTTC. Protein sequence: CASSIGGTFGNEQFF. Full variable domain (rest looked up from reference TRBV19 and TRBJ2-1): DGGITQSPKYLFRKEGQNVTLSCEQNLNHDAMYWYRQDPGQGLRLIYYSQIVNDFQKGDIAEGYSVSREKKESFPLTVTSAQKNPTAFYLCASSIGGTFGNEQFFGPGTRLTVL.

This clone was picked up one time. The rearrangement links TRBV27 to TRBJ2-7, with TRBD2 identical over 14 bases. V lost 2 bases to trimming and J lost 2 bases; unmatched junction nucleotides: 17. Germline V gene data show CDR1 as MNHEY and CDR2 as SMNVEV (reference sequence). The CDR3 covers 21 residues. The CDR3 bases are TGTGCCAGCAGTTTAAGGGGGGTGGGACTAGCGGGGGTGGGCCCCCCCTACGAGCAGTACTTC. This gives the protein CASSLRGVGLAGVGPPYEQYF.

V and J are TRBV20-1 and TRBJ2-5, with 7 bases identical to TRBD1. TRBJ2-7 matches the DNA end more closely, so the J call is doubtful. The CDR3 length is 11 residues. Germline values: CDR1 DFQATT, CDR2 SNEGSKA (reference sequence). The chain's CDR3 is CSAKTGREQYF. For the CDR3, the DNA is TGCAGTGCGAAGACAGGGCGCGAGCAGTACTTC.

This clone is classed as medium-sized. V and J are TRBV19 and TRBJ2-2, with TRBD2 matching 9 bases. This CDR3 comprises 15 residues. Germline CDR1 is LNHDA and CDR2 is SQIVND (reference sequence). J lost 4 bases, V lost 5 bases, and 5 bases had no gene match. This chain's CDR3 is CASSVTSGSTGELFF. The CDR3, as DNA: TGTGCCAGTAGTGTGACTAGCGGTAGCACCGGGGAGCTGTTTTTT.

This clone showed up just once. CDR3 amino acids: CASSVLGEGQDTQYF. The DNA for the CDR3 is TGTGCCAGCAGCGTTTTGGGGGAGGGCCAAGATACGCAGTATTTT. The V call is TRBV9, the J call TRBJ2-3; 7 bases line up with TRBD2. CDR3 length equals 15 residues. Germline V gene sequence: CDR1 SGDLS, CDR2 YYNGEE. Losses at the gene ends were 2 bases for V and 5 bases for J; bases not matched to a gene: 8.

The V and J genes are TRBV19 and TRBJ2-7; tentative D call: TRBD2 (6 bases). The V gene's germline CDR1 is LNHDA and CDR2 SQIVND (reference sequence). The CDR3 is 13 residues long. The V end was cut by 5 bases, the J end by 2 bases, with 10 bases between. CDR3 in DNA: TGTGCCAGTAGTTACCGGGGGACCTACGAGCAGTACTTC. Protein sequence: CASSYRGTYEQYF.

This rearrangement joins TRBV4-1 to TRBJ1-6, with a possible D match to TRBD1 (6 bases). CDR3 size: 15 residues. The germline gives CDR1 MGHRA, CDR2 YSYEKL. Between the trimmed V and J ends, which lost 0 bases and 7 bases, there was a span of 10 bases. The CDR3 region is CASSQDRGRNSPLHF. Written as DNA, the CDR3 is TGCGCCAGCAGCCAAGACAGGGGAAGGAATTCACCCCTCCACTTT.

The genes are TRBV5-1 and TRBJ2-3, with 13 bases aligning to TRBD2. Trimming removed 4 bases from V and 5 bases from J; junction bases left unmatched: 7. Germline V gene sequence: CDR1 SGHRS, CDR2 YFSETQ. CDR3 length: 16 amino acids. In nucleotides, the CDR3 is TGCGCCAGCAGCCTCACTAGCGGGAGGGCCTTAGATACGCAGTATTTT. This sequence encodes CASSLTSGRALDTQYF.

This chain connects TRBV4-2 to TRBJ2-2; TRBD2 agrees at 9 bases. The CDR3 is 16 residues long. Germline values: CDR1 LGHNA, CDR2 YNFKEQ. V lost 0 bases to trimming and J lost 6 bases; unmatched junction nucleotides: 5. The CDR3 coding sequence is TGTGCCAGCAGCCAAGATCCAGCGGGAGGACCCGGGGAGCTGTTTTTT. Translation gives CASSQDPAGGPGELFF.

V and J are TRBV27 and TRBJ1-2; 8 nucleotides agree with TRBD1. The V gene's germline CDR1 is MNHEY and CDR2 SMNVEV (reference sequence). The CDR3 length is 14 residues. V lost 6 bases and J lost 4; bases outside the gene matches: 7. The CDR3 region is CASRLQGVGYGYTF. The CDR3, as DNA: TGTGCCAGCAGATTACAGGGGGTCGGCTATGGCTACACCTTC.

This clone is classed as medium-sized. This chain joins TRBV27 and TRBJ2-1, with unresolved D. Deletions cut 1 base from V and 0 bases from J, with 7 bases between. Germline-derived CDR1 and CDR2 are MNHEY and SMNVEV (reference sequence). The CDR3 is 15 residues long. The CDR3 loop is CASSLYSSSYNEQFF. The CDR3 DNA reads TGTGCCAGCAGTTTATATTCTAGCTCCTACAATGAGCAGTTCTTC.

The genes are TRBV19 and TRBJ2-7, with 9 bases fitting TRBD2. The length of the CDR3 is 15 residues. The V and J ends lost 2 bases and 2 bases, in that order; junction bases with no gene match: 4. CDR1 is LNHDA, CDR2 SQIVND, per germline (reference sequence). CDR3 nucleotides: TGTGCCAGTAGTATATTCCTAGCGGGACCCTACGAGCAGTACTTC. It translates to CASSIFLAGPYEQYF. Full variable domain (rest looked up from reference TRBV19 and TRBJ2-7): DGGITQSPKYLFRKEGQNVTLSCEQNLNHDAMYWYRQDPGQGLRLIYYSQIVNDFQKGDIAEGYSVSREKKESFPLTVTSAQKNPTAFYLCASSIFLAGPYEQYFGPGTRLTVT.

The chain joins TRBV28 to TRBJ2-6; TRBD1 might be the D (5 bases). Germline assignment: CDR1 MDHEN and CDR2 SYDVKM. The germline V and J ends were trimmed by 6 bases and 0 bases, with 9 bases remaining between them. The CDR3 spans 15 residues. In DNA form, the CDR3 reads TGTGCCAGCAGACAGACAGCCTCTGGGGCCAACGTCCTGACTTTC. Amino acids: CASRQTASGANVLTF.